Below, 22 T cell receptor beta chains from the same sample are listed, as sequenced in a study of CD8 T cells in ankylosing spondylitis (dated by TCRdb to 2016 to 2017). The paper's findings and limits, for the study overall: A TCR beta motif made up of eight or nine highly homologous amino acid variants appeared to be characteristic of blood from ankylosing spondylitis patients.

Library preparation used 5' RACE. The instrument given in TCRdb is Illumina HiSeq 2500. TCRdb handled the public reads itself, with Q25 trimming in fastp and clone calling in MiXCR, and kept productive beta chains. Each CDR3 protein gets just one entry, which takes the most common genes and DNA from the rows behind it. The sample includes some 220,000 distinct CDR3 sequences, with just under 7.5% observed a single time. The leading ten clones occupy 14% of the sample. Antigen specificity for these receptors is unknown. The sample taken for sequencing was blood, either unsorted or a sorted T cell fraction (not recorded which). These receptors came from a male donor with ankylosing spondylitis.

This clonotype was detected ten times or more. V and J are TRBV7-9 and TRBJ2-1, with TRBD1 as a possible D gene (5 bases). Germline CDR1 is SEHNR and CDR2 is FQNEAQ (reference sequence). The CDR3 is made up of 15 amino acids. The V end lost 5 bases, the J end lost 6 bases, and 17 bases lay between the germline ends. CDR3 protein: CASSLGRAPSNEQFF. The CDR3 region has the DNA TGTGCCAGCAGCCTCGGCAGGGCTCCCTCCAATGAGCAGTTCTTC.

The genes are TRBV4-3 and TRBJ2-7, with no clear D. The germline V gene has CDR1 LGHNA and CDR2 YSLEER. The CDR3 covers 13 residues. Trimming pared 3 bases from V and 3 bases from J, leaving 9 bases between. DNA of the CDR3: TGCGCCAGCAGCCATGGTTCTCACTACGAGCAGTACTTC. Translating gives CASSHGSHYEQYF.

This clonotype has at least ten counts. This chain joins TRBV29-1 and TRBJ2-3; D call uncertain. The CDR3 totals 12 residues. CDR1 SQVTM and CDR2 ANQGSEA come from the germline V gene. V lost 3 bases, J lost 1 base, and 5 bases lay in between. The CDR3 loop reads CSVEQGTDTQYF. The CDR3 DNA reads as TGCAGCGTTGAGCAGGGCACAGATACGCAGTATTTT.

This clonotype was seen ten or more times. This chain uses TRBV9 with TRBJ1-5, with 7 bases identical to TRBD1. The CDR3 contains 14 residues. Per germline, CDR1 SGDLS and CDR2 YYNGEE. J lost 2 bases, V lost 4 bases, and 3 bases had no gene match. CDR3 protein: CASSITGGNQPQHF. In DNA, the CDR3 is TGTGCCAGCAGCATCACAGGGGGCAATCAGCCCCAGCATTTT.

Ten or more counts support this clonotype. The chain has TRBV12-3 or TRBV12-4 and TRBJ2-7, with D perhaps given as TRBD1 or TRBD2 (5 bases each). The V end was cut by 5 bases, the J end by 6 bases, with 14 bases between. This CDR3 has 13 residues. The CDR3 DNA sequence: TGTGCCAGCAGTCGGGACGGAGACATCGAGCAGTACTTC. It is translated as CASSRDGDIEQYF.

At least ten counts were recorded for this clonotype. This chain uses TRBV4-3 with TRBJ1-1; no clear D gene. There are 16 residues in the CDR3. Germline CDR1 LGHNA, CDR2 YSLEER. V was trimmed by 3 bases and J by 0 bases, leaving 14 bases between them. CDR3 amino acids: CASSQSAVDLNTEAFF. In DNA, the CDR3 is TGCGCCAGCAGCCAGTCCGCCGTAGATTTGAACACTGAAGCTTTCTTT.

This clonotype was recorded at least ten times. A junction end diverges from the germline sequence, so it may reflect a read error. The V gene is TRBV7-7, the J gene TRBJ2-7; 10 bases line up with TRBD1. Germline-derived CDR1 and CDR2 are SSHAT and FNYEAQ (reference sequence). This CDR3 has 14 residues. This CDR3 reads CASSHGTGAYEQYF. The CDR3 DNA reads as TGTGCTAGCAGCCACGGGACAGGGGCCTACGAGCAGTACTTC.

In its sample, this clonotype was seen many times. This chain joins TRBV28 and TRBJ2-2; 7 positions match TRBD2. The CDR3 contains 16 residues. From germline, CDR1 is MDHEN and CDR2 SYDVKM. The V segment lost 1 base and the J segment 2 bases; nucleotides outside the gene matches: 4. The CDR3 loop reads CASSLSRGSNTGELFF. For the CDR3, the DNA is TGTGCCAGCAGTTTATCTCGCGGGAGCAACACCGGGGAGCTGTTTTTT. Full variable domain (rest looked up from reference TRBV28 and TRBJ2-2): DVKVTQSSRYLVKRTGEKVFLECVQDMDHENMFWYRQDPGLGLRLIYFSYDVKMKEKGDIPEGYSVSREKKERFSLILESASTNQTSMYLCASSLSRGSNTGELFFGEGSRLTVL.

This clonotype was counted at least ten times. The V gene is TRBV27, the J gene TRBJ1-4; 9 bases align to TRBD1. Germline loops: CDR1 MNHEY, CDR2 SMNVEV (reference sequence). Germline trimming cut 4 bases from V and 6 bases from J; bases unmatched to any gene: 6. CDR3 size: 15 residues. CDR3 amino acids: CASSYNGQGHEKLFF. CDR3 sequence (DNA): TGTGCCAGCAGTTATAACGGACAGGGGCATGAAAAACTGTTTTTT.

This clonotype has ten or more counts. The chain has TRBV2 and TRBJ1-2; no reliable D call. V gave up 4 bases and J gave up 4 bases, with 13 bases separating them. This CDR3 has 14 residues. In germline, CDR1 is SNHLY, CDR2 FYNNEI. The CDR3: CASSGVVVFYGYTF. The CDR3 DNA is TGTGCCAGCAGTGGAGTAGTTGTCTTCTATGGCTACACCTTC.

This clonotype has only a few counts. The V and J genes are TRBV4-1 and TRBJ2-2; D remains ambiguous. This CDR3 is built from 15 residues. Trimming removed 4 bases from V and 2 bases from J, with 11 bases in between. Germline lookup yields CDR1 MGHRA and CDR2 YSYEKL. CDR3 DNA sequence: TGCGCCAGCAGCCCCAACACAGTAAACACCGGGGAGCTGTTTTTT. It yields the protein CASSPNTVNTGELFF.

This clonotype was seen at least ten times. This chain joins TRBV18 and TRBJ2-1; possible D gene TRBD2, 7 bases. The V gene's germline CDR1 is KGHSH and CDR2 LQKENI. V gave up 3 bases and J gave up 7 bases, with 22 bases separating them. CDR3 length: 17 residues. CDR3 loop: CASSPRPGGSEANEQFF. The CDR3 coding sequence is TGTGCCAGCTCACCCCGCCCGGGGGGCAGTGAGGCGAATGAGCAGTTCTTC.

This clonotype was counted ten times or more. The chain carries TRBV24-1 and TRBJ2-3; D unclear. CDR3 length: 13 residues. V lost 5 bases to trimming and J lost 0 bases, with 5 bases between them. Germline loops: CDR1 KGHDR, CDR2 SFDVKD. CDR3 sequence (DNA): TGTGCCACCAGTGGACCGAGCACAGATACGCAGTATTTT. Protein sequence: CATSGPSTDTQYF.

V gene TRBV19 combines with J gene TRBJ1-1; a weak D match, TRBD1 (5 bases). The CDR3 sequence is 17 residues long. The ends were cut back, 5 bases at V and 2 bases at J, with 21 bases in the middle. Germline CDR1 is LNHDA and CDR2 is SQIVND (reference sequence). CDR3 amino acids: CASSPRGEPTANTEAFF. CDR3 sequence (DNA): TGTGCCAGTAGTCCTAGAGGAGAACCGACAGCAAACACTGAAGCTTTCTTT.

This clonotype came up many times. V gene TRBV6-6 combines with J gene TRBJ2-7; 7 nucleotides line up with TRBD1. CDR1 and CDR2 from the germline V gene are MNHNY and SVGAGI (reference sequence). The CDR3 covers 13 residues. Trimming cost V 5 bases and J 3 bases; bases outside gene matches: 4. CDR3 coding DNA: TGTGCCAGCAGTGAGGGGGCCAGCTACGAGCAGTACTTC. Its protein is CASSEGASYEQYF.

This clonotype was recorded at least ten times. The chain links TRBV6-5 to TRBJ2-7; no clear D. Trimming removed 5 bases from V and 2 bases from J, with 16 bases in between. Germline V gene lookup returns CDR1 MNHEY and CDR2 SVGAGI. The length of the CDR3 is 15 residues. The CDR3 region has the DNA TGTGCCAGCAGTCACGACATCGGTCCTCCCTACGAGCAGTACTTC. Translated, it gives CASSHDIGPPYEQYF.

Ten or more counts support this clonotype. V gene TRBV5-1 combines with J gene TRBJ2-7; D unclear. Germline CDR1 reads SGHRS; CDR2 reads YFSETQ. Trimming left V 2 bases short and J 3 bases short, with 9 bases between. This CDR3 spans 13 amino acids. CDR3 DNA sequence: TGCGCCAGCAGCTTAGACCGAAACTACGAGCAGTACTTC. This codes for CASSLDRNYEQYF.

This clonotype was found many times. The gene calls are TRBV7-9 and TRBJ2-5; 8 bases map to TRBD2. Per germline, CDR1 SEHNR and CDR2 FQNEAQ (reference sequence). The CDR3 is made up of 14 amino acids. V lost 5 bases to trimming and J lost 2 bases; unmatched junction nucleotides: 4. CDR3 in DNA: TGTGCCAGCAGCGAGCGGGAGCGGCAAGAGACCCAGTACTTC. This codes for CASSERERQETQYF.

The chain joins TRBV4-3 to TRBJ1-2; D remains unclear. CDR3 length: 14 residues. The V gene lost 4 bases and the J gene lost 4 bases, with 13 bases spanning the gap. Germline CDR1 is LGHNA and CDR2 is YSLEER. In DNA, the CDR3 is TGCGCCAGCAGCCCCGGCACTGCGGGCTATGGCTACACCTTC. Encoded protein: CASSPGTAGYGYTF.

The table lists this clonotype with many counts. The chain links TRBV7-2 to TRBJ2-7; 8 bases match TRBD1. CDR1 is SGHTA, CDR2 FQGNSA, per germline. J gave up 4 bases and V 5 bases, and 10 bases lay outside the gene matches. The length of the CDR3 is 15 residues. The CDR3 is CASSARQGLSYEQYF. The CDR3 bases are TGTGCCAGCAGCGCCCGACAGGGGCTTTCTTACGAGCAGTACTTC.

This clonotype has ten or more counts. The V call is TRBV18, the J call TRBJ2-3; D may match TRBD1 or TRBD2 (5 bases each). V was cut by 4 bases and J by 1 base, with 12 bases left in between. The length of the CDR3 is 15 residues. Germline V gene lookup returns CDR1 KGHSH and CDR2 LQKENI. As DNA, the CDR3 is TGTGCCAGCTCACAGGGACCGCAACGCACAGATACGCAGTATTTT. Protein sequence: CASSQGPQRTDTQYF.

The rearrangement uses TRBV23-1 and TRBJ2-5, with D tentatively TRBD1 (5 bases). TRBV23-1 is placed among ORFs of uncertain function. V shed 5 bases and J shed 3 bases, with 13 bases lying between them. The CDR3 is 14 residues long. CDR3 region: CASSKRDSEETQYF. The CDR3 DNA reads as TGCGCCAGCAGTAAAAGAGACAGTGAAGAGACCCAGTACTTC.